The 3 T cell receptor beta chains listed next were all sequenced from one sample in a study of T cell clones after liver transplantation. Method: immunoSEQ multiplex PCR; TCRdb's copy keeps in-frame clones and lacks some. The profile shows 20,000 to 25,000 clones, 78% of them singletons. Sequencing was performed on CD8+ T cells from blood, taken about 56 months after liver transplant. All receptors come from a human patient who received a liver transplant. Some T cells may be the graft donor's.

In DNA form, the CDR3 reads TGTGCCAGCTCATCCGGACAAGACTATGGCTACACCTTC. Encoded protein: CASSSGQDYGYTF. The chain links TRBV18 to TRBJ1-2; weak D call: TRBD1 (5 bases). Trimming removed 5 bases at V and 3 bases at J, with 10 bases between. The germline CDR1 and CDR2 sequences are KGHSH and LQKENI. The CDR3 is 13 amino acids.

The chain combines TRBV4-1 with TRBJ1-1, with D perhaps matching TRBD1 (6 bases). Germline loops: CDR1 MGHRA, CDR2 YSYEKL. Between the trimmed V and J ends, which lost 1 base and 1 base, there was a span of 10 bases. The CDR3 totals 15 residues. CDR3 DNA: TGCGCCAGCAGCCAAGGGGTAGGGGGGAACACTGAAGCTTTCTTT. This encodes CASSQGVGGNTEAFF.

This chain links TRBV7-9 with TRBJ2-3; D is unclear. Per germline, CDR1 SEHNR and CDR2 FQNEAQ (reference sequence). Trimming removed 4 bases at V and 0 bases at J, with 11 bases between. This CDR3 is built from 15 residues. The chain's CDR3 is CASSWGDTSTDTQYF. The CDR3 DNA sequence: TGTGCCAGCAGCTGGGGTGACACTAGCACAGATACGCAGTATTTT. Using reference TRBV7-9 and TRBJ2-3 for the parts outside the CDR3, the full variable domain is DTGVSQNPRHKITKRGQNVTFRCDPISEHNRLYWYRQTLGQGPEFLTYFQNEAQLEKSRLLSDRFSAERPKGSFSTLEIQRTEQGDSAMYLCASSWGDTSTDTQYFGPGTRLTVL.